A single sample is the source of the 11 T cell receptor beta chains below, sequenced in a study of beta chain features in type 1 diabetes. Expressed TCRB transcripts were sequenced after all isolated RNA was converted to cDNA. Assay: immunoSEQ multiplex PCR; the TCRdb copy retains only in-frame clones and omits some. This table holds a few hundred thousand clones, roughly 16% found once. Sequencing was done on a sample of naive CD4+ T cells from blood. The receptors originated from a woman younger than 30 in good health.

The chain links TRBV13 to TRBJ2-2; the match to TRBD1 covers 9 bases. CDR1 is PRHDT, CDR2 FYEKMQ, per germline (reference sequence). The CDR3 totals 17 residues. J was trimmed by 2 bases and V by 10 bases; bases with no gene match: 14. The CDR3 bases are TGTGCCACCTTGCGGACAGGGGAGGTTGAAAACACCGGGGAGCTGTTTTTT. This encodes CATLRTGEVENTGELFF. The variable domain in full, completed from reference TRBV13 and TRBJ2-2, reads AAGVIQSPRHLIKEKRETATLKCYPIPRHDTVYWYQQGPGQDPQFLISFYEKMQSDKGSIPDRFSAQQFSDYHSELNMSSLELGDSALYFCATLRTGEVENTGELFFGEGSRLTVL.

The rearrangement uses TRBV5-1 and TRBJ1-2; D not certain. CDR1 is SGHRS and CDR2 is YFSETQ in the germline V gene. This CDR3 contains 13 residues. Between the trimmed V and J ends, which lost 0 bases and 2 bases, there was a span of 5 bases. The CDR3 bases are TGCGCCAGCAGCTTGGATCAGAACTATGGCTACACCTTC. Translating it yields CASSLDQNYGYTF. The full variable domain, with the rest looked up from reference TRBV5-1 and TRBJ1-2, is KAGVTQTPRYLIKTRGQQVTLSCSPISGHRSVSWYQQTPGQGLQFLFEYFSETQRNKGNFPGRFSGRQFSNSRSEMNVSTLELGDSALYLCASSLDQNYGYTFGSGTRLTVV.

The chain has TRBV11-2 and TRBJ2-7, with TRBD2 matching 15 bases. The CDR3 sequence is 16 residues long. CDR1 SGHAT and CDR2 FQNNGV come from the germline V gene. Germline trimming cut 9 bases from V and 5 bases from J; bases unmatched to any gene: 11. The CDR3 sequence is CASAGTSGRLTHEQYF. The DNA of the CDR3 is TGTGCCAGTGCGGGGACTAGCGGGAGGTTAACCCACGAGCAGTACTTC.

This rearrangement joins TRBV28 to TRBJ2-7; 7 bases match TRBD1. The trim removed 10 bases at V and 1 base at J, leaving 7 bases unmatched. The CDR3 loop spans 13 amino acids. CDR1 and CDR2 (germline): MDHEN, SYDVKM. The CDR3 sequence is CAIKSGQSYEQYF. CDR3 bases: TGTGCCATCAAATCGGGACAGTCCTACGAGCAGTACTTC.

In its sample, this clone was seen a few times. The CDR3 region is CAWSSQGFSNQPQHF. Written as DNA, the CDR3 is TGTGCCTGGTCGAGCCAGGGCTTTAGCAATCAGCCCCAGCATTTT. This sequence joins TRBV30 and TRBJ1-5; tentative D call: TRBD1 (5 bases). Germline V gene data show CDR1 as GTSNPN and CDR2 as SVGIG (reference sequence). This CDR3 region has 15 residues. Deletions cut 5 bases from V and 0 bases from J, with 14 bases between.

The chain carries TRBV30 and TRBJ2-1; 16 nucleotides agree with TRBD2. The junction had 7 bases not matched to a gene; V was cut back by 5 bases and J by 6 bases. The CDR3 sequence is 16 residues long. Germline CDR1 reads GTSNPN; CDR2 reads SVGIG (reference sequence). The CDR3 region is CAWGTGLAGGSNEQFF. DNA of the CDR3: TGTGCCTGGGGGACGGGACTAGCGGGAGGGTCCAATGAGCAGTTCTTC.

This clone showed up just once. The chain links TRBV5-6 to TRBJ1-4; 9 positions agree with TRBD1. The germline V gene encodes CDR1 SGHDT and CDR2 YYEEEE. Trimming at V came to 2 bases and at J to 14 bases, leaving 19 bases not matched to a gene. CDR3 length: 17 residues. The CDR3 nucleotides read TGTGCCAGCAGCTTTGCACCGGGACAGGGATCGCGGATGGTTCTGTTTTTT. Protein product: CASSFAPGQGSRMVLFF.

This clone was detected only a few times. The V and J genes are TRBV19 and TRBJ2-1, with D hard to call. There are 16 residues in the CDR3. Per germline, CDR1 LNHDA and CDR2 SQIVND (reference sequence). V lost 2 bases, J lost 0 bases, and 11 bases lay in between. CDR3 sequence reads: CASSIIAESSYNEQFF. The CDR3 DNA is TGTGCCAGTAGTATAATAGCCGAGAGCTCCTACAATGAGCAGTTCTTC.

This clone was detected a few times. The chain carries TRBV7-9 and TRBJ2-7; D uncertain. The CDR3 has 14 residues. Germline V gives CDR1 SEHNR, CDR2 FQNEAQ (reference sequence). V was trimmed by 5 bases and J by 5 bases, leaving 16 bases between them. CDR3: CASSISGSSNEQYF. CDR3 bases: TGTGCCAGCAGCATCTCCGGGTCGAGCAACGAGCAGTACTTC.

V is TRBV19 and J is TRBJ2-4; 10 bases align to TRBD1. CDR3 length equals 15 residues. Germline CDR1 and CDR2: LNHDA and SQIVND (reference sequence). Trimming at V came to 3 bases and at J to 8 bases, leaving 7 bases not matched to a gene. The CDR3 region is CASSIRRDRGDIQYF. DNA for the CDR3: TGTGCCAGTAGTATCCGTCGGGACAGGGGCGACATTCAGTACTTC.

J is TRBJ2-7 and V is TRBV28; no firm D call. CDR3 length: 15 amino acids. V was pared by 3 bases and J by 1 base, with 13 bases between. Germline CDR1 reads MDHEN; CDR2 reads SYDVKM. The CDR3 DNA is TGTGCCAGCAGTTTCATCGGGTTGGGTTCCTACGAGCAGTACTTC. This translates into CASSFIGLGSYEQYF. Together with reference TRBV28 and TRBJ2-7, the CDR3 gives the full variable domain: DVKVTQSSRYLVKRTGEKVFLECVQDMDHENMFWYRQDPGLGLRLIYFSYDVKMKEKGDIPEGYSVSREKKERFSLILESASTNQTSMYLCASSFIGLGSYEQYFGPGTRLTVT.